This record covers a single TCR beta chain. Some clones are missing from TCRdb's copy, which holds only in-frame ones; the method was immunoSEQ multiplex PCR. The table lists roughly 80,000 clones, 89% of them singletons. The sample is drawn from a study of technical replicates of blood from a few donors. The sample comprised T cells isolated from PBMCs. The receptor comes from a human donor in good health.

The CDR3 spells CASSHYSGGEDTQYF. The CDR3 DNA follows: TGCGCCAGCAGCCATTATTCCGGGGGTGAAGATACGCAGTATTTT. V usage is TRBV4-1 and J usage is TRBJ2-3, with a weak D call TRBD2 (6 bases). The CDR3 sequence is 15 residues long. Trimming cost V 3 bases and J 5 bases, with 15 bases left between them. The V gene's germline CDR1 is MGHRA and CDR2 YSYEKL.